A selection of T cell receptor beta chains follows, all from one sample in a study of shared clonotypes between healthy human individuals. Method: immunoSEQ multiplex PCR; TCRdb's copy keeps in-frame clones and lacks some. The data show 560,000 or so clones, about 96% seen once. Sample: naive CD8+ T cells sorted from blood. All receptors derive from a woman aged 25 to 39 in good health. Both conserved end residues are part of each CDR3. Fields, in order: V gene, D gene, J gene, clone size, CDR3 protein, CDR3 DNA. A D gene is named only where the DNA matches it firmly. Size values are once, few and many counts, or a class for expanded clones, and some rows have none.

v_call: TRBV9; d_call: NA; j_call: TRBJ1-3; clone_size: NA; cdr3_aa: CASSAGTSIYF; cdr3_nt: TGTGCCAGCAGCGCCGGAACGTCCATATATTTT
v_call: TRBV28; d_call: TRBD1; j_call: TRBJ1-3; clone_size: once; cdr3_aa: CASSLGDRGFGNTIYF; cdr3_nt: TGTGCCAGCAGTTTAGGCGACAGGGGCTTCGGAAACACCATATATTTT
v_call: TRBV28; d_call: NA; j_call: TRBJ1-5; clone_size: NA; cdr3_aa: CASSFGGVQPQHF; cdr3_nt: TGTGCCAGCAGTTTTGGGGGGGTACAGCCCCAGCATTTT
v_call: TRBV5-4; d_call: NA; j_call: TRBJ2-1; clone_size: once; cdr3_aa: CASSPWSLGAGEQFF; cdr3_nt: TGTGCCAGCAGCCCCTGGTCGCTAGGTGCGGGTGAGCAGTTCTTC
v_call: TRBV7-6; d_call: TRBD1; j_call: TRBJ2-7; clone_size: NA; cdr3_aa: CASSRGTGFYEQYF; cdr3_nt: TGTGCCAGCAGCCGAGGGACAGGATTCTACGAGCAGTACTTC
v_call: TRBV6-1; d_call: NA; j_call: TRBJ1-5; clone_size: NA; cdr3_aa: CASSLRYSNQPQHF; cdr3_nt: TGTGCCAGCAGTCTCCGATATAGCAATCAGCCCCAGCATTTT
v_call: TRBV7-9; d_call: NA; j_call: TRBJ1-3; clone_size: NA; cdr3_aa: CASSLAVSGNTIYF; cdr3_nt: TGTGCCAGCAGCTTAGCAGTTTCGGGAAACACCATATATTTT
v_call: TRBV5-6; d_call: TRBD1; j_call: TRBJ2-1; clone_size: once; cdr3_aa: CASSLGQGDNEQFF; cdr3_nt: TGTGCCAGCAGCTTGGGACAGGGGGACAATGAGCAGTTCTTC
v_call: TRBV5-4; d_call: NA; j_call: TRBJ1-3; clone_size: once; cdr3_aa: CASSTPQTDSGNTIYF; cdr3_nt: TGTGCCAGCAGCACCCCCCAGACGGACTCTGGAAACACCATATATTTT
v_call: TRBV7-9; d_call: TRBD2; j_call: TRBJ2-1; clone_size: NA; cdr3_aa: CASSSWTSGRRSSYNEQFF; cdr3_nt: TGTGCCAGCAGCTCCTGGACTAGCGGGAGGCGTAGCTCCTACAATGAGCAGTTCTTC
v_call: TRBV9; d_call: TRBD2; j_call: TRBJ2-3; clone_size: NA; cdr3_aa: CASSPSGAGGTDTQYF; cdr3_nt: TGTGCCAGCAGCCCTTCCGGAGCGGGAGGGACAGATACGCAGTATTTT
v_call: TRBV2; d_call: NA; j_call: TRBJ2-1; clone_size: NA; cdr3_aa: CASSEAFSAGNEQFF; cdr3_nt: TGTGCCAGCAGTGAAGCCTTTTCCGCCGGCAATGAGCAGTTCTTC
v_call: TRBV6-5; d_call: NA; j_call: TRBJ1-3; clone_size: NA; cdr3_aa: CASSQGRYSGNTIYF; cdr3_nt: TGTGCCAGCAGTCAGGGACGGTACTCTGGAAACACCATATATTTT
v_call: TRBV13; d_call: TRBD2; j_call: TRBJ2-1; clone_size: NA; cdr3_aa: CASSLGLAGGSSYNEQFF; cdr3_nt: TGTGCCAGCAGCCTGGGACTAGCGGGAGGCAGCTCCTACAATGAGCAGTTCTTC
v_call: TRBV28; d_call: NA; j_call: TRBJ2-7; clone_size: NA; cdr3_aa: CATGPASSYEQYF; cdr3_nt: TGTGCCACCGGACCTGCGAGCTCCTACGAGCAGTACTTC
v_call: TRBV4-1; d_call: NA; j_call: TRBJ1-3; clone_size: NA; cdr3_aa: CASSQVGRGNTIYF; cdr3_nt: TGCGCCAGCAGCCAAGTCGGCCGAGGAAACACCATATATTTT
v_call: TRBV27; d_call: NA; j_call: TRBJ2-2; clone_size: NA; cdr3_aa: CASSFQGATGELFF; cdr3_nt: TGTGCCAGCAGTTTTCAGGGAGCCACCGGGGAGCTGTTTTTT
v_call: TRBV13; d_call: NA; j_call: TRBJ2-7; clone_size: NA; cdr3_aa: CASSLEPNYEQYF; cdr3_nt: TGTGCCAGCAGCTTAGAGCCGAACTACGAGCAGTACTTC
v_call: TRBV5-1; d_call: NA; j_call: TRBJ1-1; clone_size: NA; cdr3_aa: CASSLSGSYTEAFF; cdr3_nt: TGCGCCAGCAGCTTGTCAGGGTCTTACACTGAAGCTTTCTTT
v_call: TRBV27; d_call: NA; j_call: TRBJ2-1; clone_size: NA; cdr3_aa: CASSLRGYNEQFF; cdr3_nt: TGTGCCAGCAGTTTAAGAGGATACAATGAGCAGTTCTTC
v_call: TRBV10-3; d_call: NA; j_call: TRBJ2-7; clone_size: NA; cdr3_aa: CAIRLASSYEQYF; cdr3_nt: TGTGCCATCAGGTTAGCGAGCTCCTACGAGCAGTACTTC
v_call: TRBV15; d_call: TRBD1; j_call: TRBJ2-7; clone_size: once; cdr3_aa: CATSRETGVYEQYF; cdr3_nt: TGTGCCACCAGCAGAGAGACAGGGGTCTACGAGCAGTACTTC
v_call: TRBV5-4; d_call: NA; j_call: TRBJ1-2; clone_size: NA; cdr3_aa: CASSAMNYGYTF; cdr3_nt: TGTGCCAGCAGTGCGATGAACTATGGCTACACCTTC
v_call: TRBV28; d_call: NA; j_call: TRBJ1-2; clone_size: NA; cdr3_aa: CASSSGGSGMAF; cdr3_nt: TGTGCCAGCAGTTCGGGGGGGTCCGGTATGGCCTTC
v_call: TRBV5-6; d_call: NA; j_call: TRBJ2-6; clone_size: NA; cdr3_aa: CASSVATGAGANVLTF; cdr3_nt: TGTGCCAGCAGCGTGGCAACAGGTGCTGGGGCCAACGTCCTGACTTTC
v_call: TRBV7-6; d_call: NA; j_call: TRBJ2-7; clone_size: NA; cdr3_aa: CASSLRATSSYEQYF; cdr3_nt: TGTGCCAGCAGCTTACGGGCGACGAGCTCCTACGAGCAGTACTTC
v_call: TRBV19; d_call: TRBD1; j_call: TRBJ1-2; clone_size: NA; cdr3_aa: CASSSGTVAPPRDYGYTF; cdr3_nt: TGTGCCAGTAGTTCCGGGACAGTAGCCCCTCCTCGGGACTATGGCTACACCTTC
v_call: TRBV14; d_call: NA; j_call: TRBJ2-3; clone_size: NA; cdr3_aa: CASSHHRDSADTQYF; cdr3_nt: TGTGCCAGCAGCCATCATAGGGACTCCGCAGATACGCAGTATTTT
v_call: TRBV6-5; d_call: NA; j_call: TRBJ2-7; clone_size: NA; cdr3_aa: CASSSGSSSYEQYF; cdr3_nt: TGTGCCAGCAGTAGCGGGTCATCCTCCTACGAGCAGTACTTC
v_call: TRBV6-1; d_call: NA; j_call: TRBJ2-7; clone_size: NA; cdr3_aa: CASSEAPTGTRGLRSYEQYF; cdr3_nt: TGTGCCAGCAGTGAAGCCCCGACAGGAACAAGGGGCCTCCGCTCCTACGAGCAGTACTTC
v_call: TRBV5-4; d_call: NA; j_call: TRBJ2-1; clone_size: NA; cdr3_aa: CASSWGADEQFF; cdr3_nt: TGTGCCAGCAGCTGGGGCGCGGATGAGCAGTTCTTC
v_call: TRBV19; d_call: NA; j_call: TRBJ2-6; clone_size: NA; cdr3_aa: CASSPWVRGPSGANVLTF; cdr3_nt: TGTGCCAGTAGTCCCTGGGTCAGGGGCCCATCTGGGGCCAACGTCCTGACTTTC
v_call: TRBV5-1; d_call: NA; j_call: TRBJ1-2; clone_size: NA; cdr3_aa: CASSLSSVGGDGYTF; cdr3_nt: TGCGCCAGCAGCTTGTCAAGTGTGGGGGGCGACGGCTACACCTTC
v_call: TRBV15; d_call: NA; j_call: TRBJ2-5; clone_size: once; cdr3_aa: CATSSARHETQYF; cdr3_nt: TGTGCCACCAGCAGCGCCCGGCATGAGACCCAGTACTTC
v_call: TRBV7-9; d_call: NA; j_call: TRBJ2-3; clone_size: once; cdr3_aa: CASSSSEELSTDTQYF; cdr3_nt: TGTGCCAGCAGCTCGTCCGAAGAGTTAAGCACAGATACGCAGTATTTT
v_call: TRBV9; d_call: TRBD2; j_call: TRBJ2-1; clone_size: NA; cdr3_aa: CASSDPGGTYNEQFF; cdr3_nt: TGTGCCAGCAGCGATCCGGGAGGAACCTACAATGAGCAGTTCTTC
v_call: TRBV11-3; d_call: NA; j_call: TRBJ2-2; clone_size: NA; cdr3_aa: CASSPDRGNTGELFF; cdr3_nt: TGTGCCAGCAGCCCGGACAGAGGCAACACCGGGGAGCTGTTTTTT
v_call: TRBV28; d_call: TRBD1; j_call: TRBJ2-5; clone_size: NA; cdr3_aa: CASRAINEGQPQETQYF; cdr3_nt: TGTGCCAGCCGCGCCATTAACGAGGGACAGCCCCAAGAGACCCAGTACTTC
v_call: TRBV30; d_call: TRBD1; j_call: TRBJ1-4; clone_size: once; cdr3_aa: CAWSQDRGGEKLFF; cdr3_nt: TGTGCCTGGAGCCAAGACAGGGGAGGGGAAAAACTGTTTTTT
v_call: TRBV20-1; d_call: NA; j_call: TRBJ2-1; clone_size: NA; cdr3_aa: CSARFTTEQFF; cdr3_nt: TGCAGTGCTAGGTTTACAACTGAGCAGTTCTTC
v_call: TRBV2; d_call: TRBD2; j_call: TRBJ2-7; clone_size: NA; cdr3_aa: CASSRPGLENYEQYF; cdr3_nt: TGTGCCAGCAGTCGACCGGGACTAGAGAACTACGAGCAGTACTTC
v_call: TRBV13; d_call: NA; j_call: TRBJ2-7; clone_size: once; cdr3_aa: CASSISGVYEQYF; cdr3_nt: TGTGCCAGCAGCATAAGCGGAGTCTACGAGCAGTACTTC